The following is a TCR beta chain sequence with its context. Its binding antigen is unknown. It has no much larger one-base neighbor in the sample; base qualities were not kept. This entry belongs to a study of T cell repertoires in cytomegalovirus infection (dated by TCRdb to between 2018 and 2021). Broadly, across the study: Recently identified HLA-C-restricted CMV epitopes, whose presentation resists viral immunomodulation, were targeted by peptide stimulations together with well-studied HLA-B-restricted epitopes. The HLA type of each donor mattered for the analysis, because public TCR beta signatures pointed to carriage of CMV infection along with the matching HLA type. Overall study outcomes, separate from this receptor: Carriers of CMV infection plus the relevant HLA type were discriminated by the cumulative frequency of public TCR beta family members in the study cohort and in an independent roughly 380-donor cohort. The ex vivo response was dominated by HLA-C-restricted CMV-specific TCR beta clonotypes, and the single most frequent clonotype in two of eight donors was supplied by these HLA-C-restricted clonotypes.

The intended sense of this specimen's treatment or condition label: in vitro stimulation with specific CMV peptide epitopes to enrich CMV-specific T cells. These reads were obtained on an Illumina HiSeq 1500. The public reads were quality trimmed at Q25 with fastp and then assembled into clones with MiXCR by TCRdb, keeping productive beta chains. Rows merge per CDR3 protein into single entries with the most common DNA and genes. Recorded for this sample are 900,000 to 950,000 distinct CDR3 sequences; approximately 33% of them occurred a single time. Around an eighth of the sample lies in the top ten. The CDR3 covers 12 residues, taking in both the cysteine and the phenylalanine. Of all the DNA, just the CDR3 is kept, 36 bases in frame from base 1. According to the germline V gene, CDR1 reads MNHNS and CDR2 reads SASEGT. V gives up 9 bases and J gives up 3 bases, and the segment between their germline ends measures 8 bases.

The sequence came from a human donor in good health (CMV status not recorded). Some clones in this sample may be carry-over from other donors' samples. Source: cultured CD8+ T cells from PBMCs, taken from culture after CMV antigen stimulation. The chain employs TRBV6-1 and TRBJ1-4; 5 matching bases give a weak D call of TRBD1. The CDR3 reads CASRQPNEKLFF. The DNA sequence reads TGTGCCAGTAGACAGCCTAATGAAAAACTGTTTTTT.